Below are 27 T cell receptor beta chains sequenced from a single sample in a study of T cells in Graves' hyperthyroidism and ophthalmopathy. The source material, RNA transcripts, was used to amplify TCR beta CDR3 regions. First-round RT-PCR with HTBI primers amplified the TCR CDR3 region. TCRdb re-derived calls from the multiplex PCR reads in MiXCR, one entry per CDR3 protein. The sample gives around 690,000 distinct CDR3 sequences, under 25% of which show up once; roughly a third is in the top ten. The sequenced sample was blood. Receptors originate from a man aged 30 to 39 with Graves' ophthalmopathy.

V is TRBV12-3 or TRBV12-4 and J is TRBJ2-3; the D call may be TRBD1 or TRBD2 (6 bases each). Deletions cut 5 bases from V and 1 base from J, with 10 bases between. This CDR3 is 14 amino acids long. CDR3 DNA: TGTGCCAGCAGTCCGGGGGCCGGCACAGATACGCAGTATTTT. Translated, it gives CASSPGAGTDTQYF.

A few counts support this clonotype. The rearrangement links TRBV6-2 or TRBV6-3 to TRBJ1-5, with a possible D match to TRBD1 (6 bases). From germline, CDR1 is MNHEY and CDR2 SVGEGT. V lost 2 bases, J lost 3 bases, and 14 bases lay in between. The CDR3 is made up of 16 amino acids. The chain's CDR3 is CASSYGGGKNNQPQHF. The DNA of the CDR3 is TGTGCCAGCAGTTACGGAGGGGGGAAAAACAATCAGCCCCAGCATTTT.

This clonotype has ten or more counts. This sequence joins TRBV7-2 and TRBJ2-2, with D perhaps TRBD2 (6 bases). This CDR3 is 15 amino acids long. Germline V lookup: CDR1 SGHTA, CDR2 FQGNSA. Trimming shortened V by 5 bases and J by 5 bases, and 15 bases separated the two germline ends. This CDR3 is CASSGETSSTGELFF. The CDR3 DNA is TGTGCCAGCAGCGGCGAGACTAGTTCGACCGGGGAGCTGTTTTTT.

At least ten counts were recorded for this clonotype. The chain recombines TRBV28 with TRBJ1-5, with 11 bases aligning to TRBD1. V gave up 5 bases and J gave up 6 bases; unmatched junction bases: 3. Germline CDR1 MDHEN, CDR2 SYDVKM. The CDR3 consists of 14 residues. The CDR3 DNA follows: TGTGCCAGCAGTATGGGGACAGGGGGTCAGCCCCAGCATTTT. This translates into CASSMGTGGQPQHF.

The CDR3 region is CASSSDRGEQPQHF. DNA of the CDR3: TGTGCCAGCAGTTCTGACAGGGGAGAGCAGCCCCAGCATTTT. J is TRBJ1-5 and V is TRBV27, with TRBD1 matching 8 bases. Germline V gives CDR1 MNHEY, CDR2 SMNVEV (reference sequence). Germline trimming cut 4 bases from V and 7 bases from J; bases unmatched to any gene: 6. This CDR3 region has 14 residues.

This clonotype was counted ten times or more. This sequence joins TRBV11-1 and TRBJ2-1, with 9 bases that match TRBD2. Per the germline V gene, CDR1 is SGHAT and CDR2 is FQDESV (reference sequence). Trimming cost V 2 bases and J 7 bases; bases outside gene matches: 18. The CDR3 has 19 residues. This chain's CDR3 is CASSLRTGLGAGGGNEQFF. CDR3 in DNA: TGTGCCAGCAGCTTAAGGACAGGTCTTGGAGCGGGAGGAGGGAATGAGCAGTTCTTC. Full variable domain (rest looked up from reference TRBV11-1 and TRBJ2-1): EAEVAQSPRYKITEKSQAVAFWCDPISGHATLYWYRQILGQGPELLVQFQDESVVDDSQLPKDRFSAERLKGVDSTLKIQPAELGDSAMYLCASSLRTGLGAGGGNEQFFGPGTRLTVL.

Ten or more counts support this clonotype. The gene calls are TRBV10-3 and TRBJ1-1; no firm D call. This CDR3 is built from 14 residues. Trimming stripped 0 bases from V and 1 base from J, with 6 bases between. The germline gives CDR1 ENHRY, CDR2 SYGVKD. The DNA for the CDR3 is TGTGCCATCAGTGAGTCGACGAGGAACACTGAAGCTTTCTTT. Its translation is CAISESTRNTEAFF.

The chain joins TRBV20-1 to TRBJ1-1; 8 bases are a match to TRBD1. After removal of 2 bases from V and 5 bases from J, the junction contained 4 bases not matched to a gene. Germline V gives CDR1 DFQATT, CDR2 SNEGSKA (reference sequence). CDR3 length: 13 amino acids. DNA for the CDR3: TGCAGTGCTAGACGCAGGGGGCAGACTGAAGCTTTCTTT. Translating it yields CSARRRGQTEAFF.

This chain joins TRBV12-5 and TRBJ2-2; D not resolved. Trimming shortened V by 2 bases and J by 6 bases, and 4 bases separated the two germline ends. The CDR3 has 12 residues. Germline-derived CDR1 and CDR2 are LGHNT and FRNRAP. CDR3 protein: CASGLSSGELFF. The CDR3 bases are TGTGCTAGTGGTTTGTCATCCGGGGAGCTGTTTTTT.

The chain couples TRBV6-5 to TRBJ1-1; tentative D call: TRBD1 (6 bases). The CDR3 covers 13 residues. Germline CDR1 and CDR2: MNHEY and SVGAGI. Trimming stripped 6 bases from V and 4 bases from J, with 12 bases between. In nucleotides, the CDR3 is TGTGCCAGCAGCTATGTAGGGGGCACTGAAGCTTTCTTT. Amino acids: CASSYVGGTEAFF.

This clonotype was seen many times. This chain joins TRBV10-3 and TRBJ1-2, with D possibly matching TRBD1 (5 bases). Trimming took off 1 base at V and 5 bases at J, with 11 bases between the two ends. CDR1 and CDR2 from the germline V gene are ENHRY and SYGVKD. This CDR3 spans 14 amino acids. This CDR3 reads CAISELEGKYGYTF. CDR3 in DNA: TGTGCCATCAGTGAGTTGGAGGGGAAATATGGCTACACCTTC.

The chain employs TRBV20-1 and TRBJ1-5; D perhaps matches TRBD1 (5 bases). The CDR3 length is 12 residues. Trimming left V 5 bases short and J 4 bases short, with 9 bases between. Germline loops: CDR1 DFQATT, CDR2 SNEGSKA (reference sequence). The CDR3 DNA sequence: TGCAGTGCTTCGGGGCTGAATCAGCCCCAGCATTTT. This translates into CSASGLNQPQHF.

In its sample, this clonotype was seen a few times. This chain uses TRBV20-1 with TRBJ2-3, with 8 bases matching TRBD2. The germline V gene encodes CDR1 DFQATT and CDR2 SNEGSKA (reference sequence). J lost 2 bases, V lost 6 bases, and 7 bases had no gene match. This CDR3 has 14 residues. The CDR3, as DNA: TGCAGTGCCACACTAGCGGTAAACACAGATACGCAGTATTTT. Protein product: CSATLAVNTDTQYF.

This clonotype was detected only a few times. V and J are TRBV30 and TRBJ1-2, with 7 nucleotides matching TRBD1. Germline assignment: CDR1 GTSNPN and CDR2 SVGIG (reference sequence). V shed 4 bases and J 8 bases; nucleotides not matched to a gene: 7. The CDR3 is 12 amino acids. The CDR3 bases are TGTGCCTGGATACAGGGGAGAGGCGGCTACACCTTC. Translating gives CAWIQGRGGYTF.

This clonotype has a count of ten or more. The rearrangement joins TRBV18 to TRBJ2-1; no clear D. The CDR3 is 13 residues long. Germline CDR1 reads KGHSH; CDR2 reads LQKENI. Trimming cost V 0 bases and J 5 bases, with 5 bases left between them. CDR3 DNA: TGTGCCAGCTCACCACCGGGTCACAATGAGCAGTTCTTC. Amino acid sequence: CASSPPGHNEQFF.

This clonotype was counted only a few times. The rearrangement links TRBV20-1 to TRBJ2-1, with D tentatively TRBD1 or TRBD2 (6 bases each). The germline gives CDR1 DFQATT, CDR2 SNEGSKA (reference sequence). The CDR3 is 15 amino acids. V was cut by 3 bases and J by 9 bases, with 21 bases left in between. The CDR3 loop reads CSARERGAASPEQFF. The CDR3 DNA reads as TGCAGTGCTAGGGAAAGGGGGGCCGCTAGCCCTGAGCAGTTCTTC.

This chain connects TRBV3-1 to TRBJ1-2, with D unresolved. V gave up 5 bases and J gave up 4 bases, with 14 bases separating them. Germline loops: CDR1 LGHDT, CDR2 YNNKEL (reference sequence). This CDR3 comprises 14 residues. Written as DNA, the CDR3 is TGTGCCAGCAGCTTCGGACCGGTTAGCTATGGCTACACCTTC. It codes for CASSFGPVSYGYTF.

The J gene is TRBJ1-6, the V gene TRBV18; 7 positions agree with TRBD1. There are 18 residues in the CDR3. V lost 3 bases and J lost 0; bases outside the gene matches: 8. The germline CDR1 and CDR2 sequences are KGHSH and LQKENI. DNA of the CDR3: TGTGCCAGCTCACCGGCCCTACAGGGGAGCTCCTATAATTCACCCCTCCACTTT. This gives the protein CASSPALQGSSYNSPLHF. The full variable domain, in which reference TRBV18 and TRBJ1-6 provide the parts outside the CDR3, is NAGVMQNPRHLVRRRGQEARLRCSPMKGHSHVYWYRQLPEEGLKFMVYLQKENIIDESGMPKERFSAEFPKEGPSILRIQQVVRGDSAAYFCASSPALQGSSYNSPLHFGNGTRLTVT.

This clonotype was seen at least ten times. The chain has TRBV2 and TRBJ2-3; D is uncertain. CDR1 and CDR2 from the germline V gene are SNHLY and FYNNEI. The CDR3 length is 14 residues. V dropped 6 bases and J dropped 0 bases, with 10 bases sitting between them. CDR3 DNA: TGTGCCAGCAGCGCGGCGGTTAGCACAGATACGCAGTATTTT. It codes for CASSAAVSTDTQYF.

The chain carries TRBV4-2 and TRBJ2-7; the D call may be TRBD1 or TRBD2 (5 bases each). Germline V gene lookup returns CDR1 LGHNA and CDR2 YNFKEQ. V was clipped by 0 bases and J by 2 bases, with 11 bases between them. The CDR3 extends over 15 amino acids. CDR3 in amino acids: CASSQDEGTTYEQYF. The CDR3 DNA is TGTGCCAGCAGCCAAGATGAGGGGACCACCTACGAGCAGTACTTC.

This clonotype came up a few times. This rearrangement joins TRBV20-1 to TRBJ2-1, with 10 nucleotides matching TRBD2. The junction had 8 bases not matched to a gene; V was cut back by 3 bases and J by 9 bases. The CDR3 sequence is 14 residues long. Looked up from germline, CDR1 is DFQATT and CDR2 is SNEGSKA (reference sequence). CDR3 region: CSASVLAGASEQFF. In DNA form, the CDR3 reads TGCAGTGCTAGTGTCCTAGCGGGAGCCAGTGAGCAGTTCTTC.

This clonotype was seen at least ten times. CDR3 in amino acids: CASSDRTSATDTQYF. Here the CDR3 DNA reads TGTGCCAGCAGTGACCGGACTAGCGCTACAGATACGCAGTATTTT. The chain is built from TRBV28 and TRBJ2-3, with 9 bases identical to TRBD2. Looked up from germline, CDR1 is MDHEN and CDR2 is SYDVKM. This CDR3 region has 15 residues. J lost 3 bases, V lost 5 bases, and 6 bases had no gene match. Combining the CDR3 with reference TRBV28 and TRBJ2-3 gives the whole variable domain DVKVTQSSRYLVKRTGEKVFLECVQDMDHENMFWYRQDPGLGLRLIYFSYDVKMKEKGDIPEGYSVSREKKERFSLILESASTNQTSMYLCASSDRTSATDTQYFGPGTRLTVL.

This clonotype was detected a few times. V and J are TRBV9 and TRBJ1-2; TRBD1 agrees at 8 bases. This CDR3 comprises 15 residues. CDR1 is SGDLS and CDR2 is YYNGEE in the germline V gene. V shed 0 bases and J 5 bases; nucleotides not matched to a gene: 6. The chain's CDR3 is CASSVDGQGAYGYTF. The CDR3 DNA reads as TGTGCCAGCAGCGTAGATGGCCAGGGGGCATATGGCTACACCTTC.

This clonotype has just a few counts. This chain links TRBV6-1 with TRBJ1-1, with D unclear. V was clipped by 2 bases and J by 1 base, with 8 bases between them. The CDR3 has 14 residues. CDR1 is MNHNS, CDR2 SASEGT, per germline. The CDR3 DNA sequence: TGTGCCAGCAGTGAAAATCGTGGGAACACTGAAGCTTTCTTT. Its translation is CASSENRGNTEAFF.

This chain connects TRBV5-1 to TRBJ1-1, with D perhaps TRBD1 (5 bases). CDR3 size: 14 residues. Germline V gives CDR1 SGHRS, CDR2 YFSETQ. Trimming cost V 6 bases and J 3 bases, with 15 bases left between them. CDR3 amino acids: CASNPGQGDTEAFF. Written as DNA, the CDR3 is TGCGCCAGCAACCCGGGGCAGGGAGACACTGAAGCTTTCTTT.

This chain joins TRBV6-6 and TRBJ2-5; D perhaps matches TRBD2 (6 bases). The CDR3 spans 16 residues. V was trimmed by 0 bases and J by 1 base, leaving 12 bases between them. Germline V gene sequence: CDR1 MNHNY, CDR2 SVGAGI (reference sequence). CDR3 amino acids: CASSYSRVGGQETQYF. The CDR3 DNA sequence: TGTGCCAGCAGTTACTCCAGGGTGGGGGGCCAAGAGACCCAGTACTTC.

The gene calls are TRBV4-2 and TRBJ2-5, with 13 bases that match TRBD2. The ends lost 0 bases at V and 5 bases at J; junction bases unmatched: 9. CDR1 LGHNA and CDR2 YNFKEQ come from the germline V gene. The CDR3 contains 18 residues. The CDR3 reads CASSQDLGLTSGRETQYF. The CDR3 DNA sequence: TGTGCCAGCAGCCAAGACCTCGGCTTGACTAGCGGGAGGGAGACCCAGTACTTC.